Shown below are 28 T cell receptor beta chains from a single sample sequenced in a study of blood T cell repertoires in COVID-19. Profiling relied on immunoSEQ multiplex PCR, and the TCRdb table lists in-frame clones only, not all of them. The table includes fewer than 120,000 clones, about 85% detected once. Material: peripheral blood. These receptors all stem from a human donor in a cohort sampled during active COVID-19.

This chain uses TRBV28 with TRBJ1-1, with TRBD1 identical over 7 bases. Per germline, CDR1 MDHEN and CDR2 SYDVKM. V was pared by 1 base and J by 6 bases, with 5 bases of the junction left unmatched. The CDR3 spans 14 residues. The CDR3 DNA follows: TGTGCCAGCAGTTTATATGGCCAGGGGGCTGAAGCTTTCTTT. The encoded protein is CASSLYGQGAEAFF.

The gene calls are TRBV2 and TRBJ2-2; tentatively, D is TRBD1 (5 bases). Trimming removed 3 bases from V and 7 bases from J, with 15 bases in between. The CDR3 extends over 15 amino acids. Germline loops: CDR1 SNHLY, CDR2 FYNNEI. Written as DNA, the CDR3 is TGTGCCAGCAGTGATTTGGGGCGCGGTTACGGGGAGCTGTTTTTT. Protein: CASSDLGRGYGELFF.

This chain joins TRBV7-9 and TRBJ2-3; 7 bases fit TRBD2. With V trimmed by 2 bases and J by 2 bases, 7 bases remained unmatched. The CDR3 is 16 residues long. The V gene's germline CDR1 is SEHNR and CDR2 FQNEAQ (reference sequence). CDR3 in DNA: TGTGCCAGCAGCTTATTCGCGGGAGAGACCACAGATACGCAGTATTTT. It codes for CASSLFAGETTDTQYF.

This chain joins TRBV3-1 (or the pseudogene TRBV3-2) and TRBJ1-6; D unresolved. V lost 0 bases to trimming and J lost 0 bases, with 6 bases between them. The CDR3 is 16 amino acids. Germline V gene lookup returns CDR1 LGHDT and CDR2 YNNKEL (reference sequence). This CDR3 is CASSQDGTSYNSPLHF. The CDR3 bases are TGTGCCAGCAGCCAAGACGGTACCTCCTATAATTCACCCCTCCACTTT.

The rearrangement links TRBV10-3 to TRBJ2-2; D is possibly TRBD1 (6 bases). V shed 6 bases and J shed 4 bases, with 9 bases lying between them. CDR3 length: 13 amino acids. Germline CDR1 reads ENHRY; CDR2 reads SYGVKD. CDR3 DNA sequence: TGTGCCATCAGCCAGGGGAGCACCGGGGAGCTGTTTTTT. It encodes CAISQGSTGELFF.

The chain employs TRBV9 and TRBJ2-7, with D uncertain. The germline gives CDR1 SGDLS, CDR2 YYNGEE. V was trimmed by 0 bases and J by 4 bases, leaving 11 bases between them. The length of the CDR3 is 14 residues. CDR3 protein: CASSVGGLTYEQYF. CDR3 DNA sequence: TGTGCCAGCAGCGTAGGAGGTTTAACGTACGAGCAGTACTTC. The variable domain in full, completed from reference TRBV9 and TRBJ2-7, reads DSGVTQTPKHLITATGQRVTLRCSPRSGDLSVYWYQQSLDQGLQFLIQYYNGEERAKGNILERFSAQQFPDLHSELNLSSLELGDSALYFCASSVGGLTYEQYFGPGTRLTVT.

The V and J genes are TRBV30 and TRBJ1-2; tentatively, D is TRBD1 (5 bases). The CDR3 contains 14 residues. Per germline, CDR1 GTSNPN and CDR2 SVGIG (reference sequence). The V gene lost 4 bases and the J gene lost 4 bases, with 16 bases spanning the gap. The DNA of the CDR3 is TGTGCCTGGACATTTCGCAACCAGGGCTATGGCTACACCTTC. It specifies CAWTFRNQGYGYTF.

In its sample, this clone was seen once. One junction end disagrees with the germline gene, perhaps due to a read error. The chain couples TRBV28 to TRBJ2-7; 7 bases map to TRBD1. Germline values: CDR1 MDHEN, CDR2 SYDVKM. The CDR3 runs 11 residues. CDR3 loop: CASSYPGQAQF. DNA for the CDR3: TGTGCCAGCAGTTACCCAGGACAGGCCCAGTTC.

CDR3: CASSSTGALSYGYTF. In DNA form, the CDR3 reads TGTGCCAGCAGTTCGACAGGGGCCCTCTCCTATGGCTACACCTTC. The rearrangement joins TRBV6-5 to TRBJ1-2; 8 positions agree with TRBD1. The J segment lost 4 bases and the V segment lost 4 bases, leaving 8 bases of the junction unmatched. The CDR3 length is 15 residues. Germline CDR1 and CDR2: MNHEY and SVGAGI.

The rearrangement uses TRBV5-6 and TRBJ2-7; possibly TRBD2 for D (6 bases). The CDR3 totals 14 residues. Germline V gene data show CDR1 as SGHDT and CDR2 as YYEEEE. Trimming left V 4 bases short and J 0 bases short, with 11 bases between. CDR3 bases: TGTGCCAGCAGCCGGCGGGACGTCTCCTACGAGCAGTACTTC. Its protein is CASSRRDVSYEQYF.

CDR3 in amino acids: CASSEFPSRGSRNTEAFF. The CDR3 DNA follows: TGTGCCAGCAGTGAATTCCCCTCCCGCGGCAGCCGGAACACTGAAGCTTTCTTT. The rearrangement joins TRBV6-1 to TRBJ1-1; the D is unclear. The germline V gene encodes CDR1 MNHNS and CDR2 SASEGT. CDR3 length: 18 amino acids. Trimming took 2 bases from V and 1 from J, leaving 20 bases between them.

The J gene is TRBJ2-4, the V gene TRBV6-5; perhaps TRBD2 as D (6 bases). Germline assignment: CDR1 MNHEY and CDR2 SVGAGI. V dropped 0 bases and J dropped 7 bases, with 13 bases sitting between them. The CDR3 has 15 residues. This chain's CDR3 is CASSYSNRGTNIQYF. The CDR3 region has the DNA TGTGCCAGCAGTTACTCGAACCGCGGGACGAACATTCAGTACTTC.

The V call is TRBV14, the J call TRBJ1-3; possible D gene TRBD1, 5 bases. Germline CDR1 is SGHDN and CDR2 is FVKESK. V was cut by 0 bases and J by 1 base, with 10 bases left in between. The CDR3 extends over 16 amino acids. The CDR3: CASSQDLGGSGNTIYF. CDR3 in DNA: TGTGCCAGCAGCCAAGATTTGGGGGGATCTGGAAACACCATATATTTT.

This clone showed up just a few times. This chain links TRBV11-2 with TRBJ2-7; the match to TRBD1 covers 7 bases. Trimming removed 3 bases from V and 6 bases from J; junction bases left unmatched: 5. The CDR3 is made up of 13 amino acids. The germline gives CDR1 SGHAT, CDR2 FQNNGV. CDR3 protein: CASSFGTAGEQYF. The DNA for the CDR3 is TGTGCCAGCAGCTTTGGGACAGCAGGCGAGCAGTACTTC.

This clone showed up just a few times. The chain is built from TRBV9 and TRBJ1-1, with TRBD1 matching over 8 bases. The CDR3 has 15 amino acids. V was clipped by 3 bases and J by 3 bases; unmatched bases: 7. Germline V gene data show CDR1 as SGDLS and CDR2 as YYNGEE. Written as DNA, the CDR3 is TGTGCCAGCAGCGAGACAGGGGCAAGAGACACTGAAGCTTTCTTT. It specifies CASSETGARDTEAFF.

This chain joins TRBV18 and TRBJ2-1; 9 bases fit TRBD2. CDR1 KGHSH and CDR2 LQKENI come from the germline V gene. After removal of 6 bases from V and 3 bases from J, the junction contained 6 bases not matched to a gene. This CDR3 contains 15 residues. The CDR3 nucleotides are TGTGCCAGCTCTCTACTAGCGGGCCTCTACAATGAGCAGTTCTTC. It translates to CASSLLAGLYNEQFF.

The chain has TRBV2 and TRBJ2-2; 9 nucleotides agree with TRBD1. This CDR3 comprises 18 residues. With 6 bases clipped from V and 4 bases from J, the junction kept 15 bases outside the gene matches. Germline CDR1 reads SNHLY; CDR2 reads FYNNEI. The CDR3 loop reads CASSVLATGTGPTGELFF. In DNA form, the CDR3 reads TGTGCCAGCAGCGTACTAGCTACTGGGACAGGGCCCACCGGGGAGCTGTTTTTT.

In its sample, this clone was seen once. V is TRBV5-1 and J is TRBJ2-7; D is perhaps TRBD1 (5 bases). The CDR3 loop spans 15 amino acids. Trimming removed 1 base at V and 3 bases at J, with 14 bases between. Germline CDR1 is SGHRS and CDR2 is YFSETQ. The CDR3 reads CASSLSLSQGYEQYF. CDR3 DNA: TGCGCCAGCAGCTTGTCTCTCAGCCAGGGCTACGAGCAGTACTTC.

The chain links TRBV9 to TRBJ2-5; D might be TRBD1 (6 bases). V was shortened by 0 bases and J by 4 bases, with 16 bases between the two germline ends. There are 16 residues in the CDR3. The germline V gene encodes CDR1 SGDLS and CDR2 YYNGEE. CDR3 residues: CASSVVWGREGETQYF. The CDR3 DNA reads as TGTGCCAGCAGCGTAGTGTGGGGGCGTGAAGGAGAGACCCAGTACTTC. The full variable domain, in which reference TRBV9 and TRBJ2-5 provide the parts outside the CDR3, is DSGVTQTPKHLITATGQRVTLRCSPRSGDLSVYWYQQSLDQGLQFLIQYYNGEERAKGNILERFSAQQFPDLHSELNLSSLELGDSALYFCASSVVWGREGETQYFGPGTRLLVL.

As concerns this clone: The junction does not match germline at one end; this may be a read error. The chain uses TRBV6-5 and TRBJ1-5; the match to TRBD1 covers 8 bases. The CDR3 consists of 13 residues. Germline lookup yields CDR1 MNHEY and CDR2 SVGAGI. The CDR3 region has the DNA TGTGCCAGCAGATCAGGGGGCAACCAGCCCCAGCATTTT. Its protein product is CASRSGGNQPQHF.

CDR3 nucleotides: TGTGCCAGCAGTGGGGGTTACGGGACTAGGGTCTACGAGCAGTACTTC. Translated, it gives CASSGGYGTRVYEQYF. V is TRBV6-2 or TRBV6-3 and J is TRBJ2-7; 8 nucleotides align to TRBD2. The V segment lost 5 bases and the J segment 3 bases; nucleotides outside the gene matches: 12. The CDR3 has 16 amino acids. Germline CDR1 reads MNHEY; CDR2 reads SVGEGT.

This clone was counted once. This chain connects TRBV5-3 to TRBJ2-3, with 9 bases lining up with TRBD1. TRBV5-3 is designated an ORF whose function remains uncertain. With 1 base clipped from V and 1 base from J, the junction kept 19 bases outside the gene matches. This CDR3 spans 21 amino acids. The CDR3 here is CARSLRTGDYRRDDGTDTQYF. In DNA, the CDR3 is TGTGCCAGAAGCTTGCGGACAGGGGATTATCGGCGGGACGACGGCACAGATACGCAGTATTTT.

The chain couples TRBV7-9 to TRBJ1-1; D unclear. Germline CDR1 is SEHNR and CDR2 is FQNEAQ (reference sequence). Trimming removed 8 bases from V and 6 bases from J, with 25 bases in between. The CDR3 has 16 amino acids. The CDR3 nucleotides read TGTGCCAGCGATAGGGTTAGCGAGTGGTTCGAACCTGAAGCTTTCTTT. Its translation: CASDRVSEWFEPEAFF.

The chain is built from TRBV7-2 and TRBJ1-5, with D possibly being TRBD1 (5 bases). CDR3 size: 15 residues. The germline V and J ends were trimmed by 1 base and 6 bases, with 13 bases remaining between them. Germline CDR1 and CDR2: SGHTA and FQGNSA. CDR3 loop: CASSLEAGSGQPQHF. The CDR3 DNA sequence: TGTGCCAGCAGCTTAGAAGCAGGGTCCGGTCAGCCCCAGCATTTT.

The V gene is TRBV29-1, the J gene TRBJ1-5; 7 bases align to TRBD1. Trimming took 7 bases from V and 3 from J; bases not matched to a gene: 12. Germline V gene sequence: CDR1 SQVTM, CDR2 ANQGSEA. This CDR3 has 15 amino acids. CDR3 in amino acids: CSAAEGAGYNQPQHF. CDR3 DNA sequence: TGCAGCGCCGCGGAGGGGGCTGGATACAATCAGCCCCAGCATTTT.

V and J are TRBV5-1 and TRBJ2-1; 7 bases align to TRBD1. This CDR3 contains 15 residues. Germline CDR1 SGHRS, CDR2 YFSETQ. The V segment lost 0 bases and the J segment 1 base; nucleotides outside the gene matches: 1. CDR3 loop: CASSLGQGSYNEQFF. The CDR3 coding sequence is TGCGCCAGCAGCTTGGGACAGGGATCCTACAATGAGCAGTTCTTC.

This chain connects TRBV7-9 to TRBJ1-1; 7 bases align to TRBD1. Losses at the gene ends were 5 bases for V and 5 bases for J; bases not matched to a gene: 11. The germline V gene has CDR1 SEHNR and CDR2 FQNEAQ (reference sequence). The CDR3 sequence is 15 residues long. The CDR3 is CASSRADRDVTEAFF. The CDR3 bases are TGTGCCAGCAGCCGGGCCGACAGGGATGTTACTGAAGCTTTCTTT. Drawing the rest from reference TRBV7-9 and TRBJ1-1, the complete variable domain is DTGVSQNPRHKITKRGQNVTFRCDPISEHNRLYWYRQTLGQGPEFLTYFQNEAQLEKSRLLSDRFSAERPKGSFSTLEIQRTEQGDSAMYLCASSRADRDVTEAFFGQGTRLTVV.

This clone was observed a handful of times. The chain has TRBV19 and TRBJ1-2; D not resolved. V was shortened by 7 bases and J by 0 bases, with 18 bases between the two germline ends. From germline, CDR1 is LNHDA and CDR2 SQIVND (reference sequence). This CDR3 has 16 residues. CDR3 loop: CASTLGSNTANYGYTF. The CDR3 DNA is TGTGCCAGTACGTTAGGGAGCAACACTGCTAACTATGGCTACACCTTC.